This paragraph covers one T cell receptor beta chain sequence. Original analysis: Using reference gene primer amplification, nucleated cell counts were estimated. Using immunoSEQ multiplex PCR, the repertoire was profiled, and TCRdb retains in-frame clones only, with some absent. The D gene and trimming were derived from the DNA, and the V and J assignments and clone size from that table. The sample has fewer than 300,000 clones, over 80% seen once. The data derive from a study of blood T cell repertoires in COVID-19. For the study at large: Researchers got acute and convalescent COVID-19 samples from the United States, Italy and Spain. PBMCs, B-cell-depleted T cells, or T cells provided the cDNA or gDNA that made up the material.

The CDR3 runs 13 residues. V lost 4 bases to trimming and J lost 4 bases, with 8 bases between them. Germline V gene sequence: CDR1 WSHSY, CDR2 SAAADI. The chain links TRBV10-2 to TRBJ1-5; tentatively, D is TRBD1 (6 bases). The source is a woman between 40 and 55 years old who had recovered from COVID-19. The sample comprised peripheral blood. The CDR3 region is CASSGTENQPQHF. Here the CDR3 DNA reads TGCGCCAGCAGTGGGACAGAAAATCAGCCCCAGCATTTT.